This T cell receptor (beta chain) comes out of a study of T cells in Graves' hyperthyroidism and ophthalmopathy. Notes on the study in general: Most thyroid-expanded clonotypes above 0.001 were also found in blood.

The CDR3 has 14 residues. Germline CDR1 reads SEHNR; CDR2 reads FQNEAQ (reference sequence). The V end was cut by 3 bases, the J end by 2 bases, with 9 bases between. Note on this clonotype: The target antigen is unknown.

Amplification of TCR beta CDR3 regions was performed using RNA transcripts as template. HTBI primers were used for first-round RT-PCR of the TCR CDR3. Each CDR3 protein gets one entry after TCRdb re-called the multiplex PCR reads with MiXCR. This sample has around 580,000 distinct CDR3 sequences, with over 15% found just once. Source material: blood. The rearrangement uses TRBV7-9 and TRBJ2-3; maybe TRBD1 (5 bases). The clonotype comes from a woman aged 18 to 35 with Graves' hyperthyroidism. The CDR3 DNA follows: TGTGCCAGCAGCTTTTGGGGCCTCACAGATACGCAGTATTTT. Translation: CASSFWGLTDTQYF.